The 10 T cell receptor beta chains below all came from one sample that was sequenced in a study of Ad26.COV2.S vaccination and SARS-CoV-2 variants. Method: immunoSEQ multiplex PCR; TCRdb's copy keeps in-frame clones and lacks some. The table records approximately 400,000 clones, more than 75% of them present only once. Treatment indicated: roughly 18 received Ad26.COV2.S at low or high dose, single or two shots; several received placebo; per-sample allocation not given. Samples analyzed were those drawn on day 63 after the first vaccine or placebo injection. Sequencing was performed on peripheral blood, taken in a trial of Ad26.COV2.S vaccine versus placebo. All receptors derive from a person aged 18 to 65 who received the Ad26.COV2.S COVID-19 vaccine or a placebo.

Worth noting for this clone: Distinct nucleotide sequences in the sample also encode this CDR3. The chain is built from TRBV6-2 or TRBV6-3 and TRBJ2-5; D call uncertain. V lost 3 bases and J lost 5, with 4 bases in between. Germline V CDR1 and CDR2: MNHEY, SVGEGT. The CDR3 has 11 amino acids. This CDR3 is CASSYSETQYF. The CDR3 bases are TGTGCCAGCAGTTATTCGGAGACCCAGTACTTC.

The chain joins TRBV12-5 to TRBJ2-1; D may match TRBD1 or TRBD2 (6 bases each). The CDR3 extends over 14 amino acids. The V and J ends lost 7 bases and 5 bases respectively, with 15 bases between them. CDR1 LGHNT and CDR2 FRNRAP come from the germline V gene. The CDR3 loop is CASAWGAGDNEQFF. The CDR3 nucleotides read TGTGCTAGTGCTTGGGGGGCAGGGGACAATGAGCAGTTCTTC.

The chain has TRBV3-1 (or the pseudogene TRBV3-2) and TRBJ2-7; unclear D gene. Between the trimmed V and J ends, which lost 4 bases and 3 bases, there was a span of 7 bases. The CDR3 loop spans 12 amino acids. Germline loops: CDR1 LGHDT, CDR2 YNNKEL (reference sequence). CDR3 sequence: CASSPSVYEQYF. The CDR3 bases are TGTGCCAGCAGCCCCTCGGTCTACGAGCAGTACTTC.

This chain uses TRBV30 with TRBJ2-6; unclear D gene. The CDR3 has 15 amino acids. The V and J ends lost 0 bases and 0 bases respectively, with 6 bases between them. Germline V gene sequence: CDR1 GTSNPN, CDR2 SVGIG (reference sequence). In nucleotides, the CDR3 is TGTGCCTGGAGTGTTGGGCCCTCTGGGGCCAACGTCCTGACTTTC. Its protein is CAWSVGPSGANVLTF. The whole variable domain, filled in from reference TRBV30 and TRBJ2-6, reads SQTIHQWPATLVQPVGSPLSLECTVEGTSNPNLYWYRQAAGRGLQLLFYSVGIGQISSEVPQNLSASRPQDRQFILSSKKLLLSDSGFYLCAWSVGPSGANVLTFGAGSRLTVL.

The gene calls are TRBV30 and TRBJ2-2; TRBD2 might be the D (6 bases). Germline CDR1 and CDR2: GTSNPN and SVGIG (reference sequence). With 3 bases removed from V and 4 bases from J, the gap between germline ends came to 12 bases. The CDR3 is 14 residues long. CDR3 DNA sequence: TGTGCCTGGAGAGTTGGGAGGATCACCGGGGAGCTGTTTTTT. It specifies CAWRVGRITGELFF.

The chain carries TRBV3-1 (or the pseudogene TRBV3-2) and TRBJ2-7, with 7 bases aligning to TRBD1. The CDR3 totals 16 residues. With V trimmed by 1 base and J by 0 bases, 6 bases remained unmatched. The germline gives CDR1 LGHDT, CDR2 YNNKEL (reference sequence). CDR3 sequence: CASSQGRAGGSYEQYF. The CDR3 coding sequence is TGTGCCAGCAGCCAAGGTCGGGCAGGGGGCTCCTACGAGCAGTACTTC.

The gene calls are TRBV7-7 and TRBJ1-6, with D tentatively TRBD1 (6 bases). This CDR3 has 20 residues. CDR1 and CDR2 from the germline V gene are SSHAT and FNYEAQ (reference sequence). The CDR3 DNA reads TGTGCTACCCCACCGGGACGGGGGACATCAGGGGATCACTCTAATTCACCCCTCCACTTT. As protein: CATPPGRGTSGDHSNSPLHF.

The rearrangement joins TRBV5-4 to TRBJ2-5; D possibly corresponds to TRBD2 (7 bases). This CDR3 comprises 15 residues. Germline CDR1 SGHNT, CDR2 YYREEE (reference sequence). V was shortened by 0 bases and J by 3 bases, with 12 bases between the two germline ends. CDR3 residues: CASSLAGGIKETQYF. CDR3 DNA: TGTGCCAGCAGCTTGGCGGGGGGCATAAAAGAGACCCAGTACTTC.

A remark on this clone: The sample carries other DNA sequences with the same CDR3. The V gene is TRBV18, the J gene TRBJ2-3, with unresolved D. Germline V gene data show CDR1 as KGHSH and CDR2 as LQKENI. V lost 3 bases and J lost 2, with 3 bases in between. The CDR3 extends over 12 amino acids. The CDR3 is CASSPDTDTQYF. CDR3 sequence (DNA): TGTGCCAGCTCACCGGACACAGATACGCAGTATTTT.

This clone was observed a single time. The gene calls are TRBV28 and TRBJ1-2; 7 bases fit TRBD1. Losses at the gene ends were 6 bases for V and 4 bases for J; bases not matched to a gene: 5. The CDR3 totals 13 residues. Per germline, CDR1 MDHEN and CDR2 SYDVKM. CDR3 nucleotides: TGTGCCAGCAGCAGGGGACAGACCTATGGCTACACCTTC. This gives the protein CASSRGQTYGYTF.